Below, 30 T cell receptor beta chains from the same sample are listed, as sequenced in a study of blood T cell repertoires in COVID-19. Profiling relied on immunoSEQ multiplex PCR, and the TCRdb table lists in-frame clones only, not all of them. The top ten clones hold about 5.7% of a sample with fewer than 300,000 clones, around 83% of them seen once. Sequences were obtained from peripheral blood. These receptor sequences come from a man aged 80 or over with acute or convalescent COVID-19.

The chain joins TRBV27 to TRBJ1-2; D is ambiguous. The CDR3 is 13 residues long. With 3 bases removed from V and 4 bases from J, the gap between germline ends came to 9 bases. Germline V gene data show CDR1 as MNHEY and CDR2 as SMNVEV (reference sequence). The CDR3 DNA follows: TGTGCCAGCAGTTTTTGGGGAGGCTATGGCTACACCTTC. It translates to CASSFWGGYGYTF.

Only a few counts were recorded for this clone. The genes are TRBV28 and TRBJ1-5, with 10 bases that match TRBD1. CDR3 length: 14 amino acids. CDR1 is MDHEN and CDR2 is SYDVKM in the germline V gene. V shed 8 bases and J 8 bases; nucleotides not matched to a gene: 9. The CDR3 reads CASGDRGLGKPQHF. CDR3 nucleotide sequence: TGTGCCAGCGGGGACAGGGGTTTAGGTAAGCCCCAGCATTTT.

V usage is TRBV5-4 and J usage is TRBJ2-7; 11 nucleotides match TRBD1. Trimming at V came to 3 bases and at J to 7 bases, leaving 6 bases not matched to a gene. The CDR3 spans 14 residues. Per germline, CDR1 SGHNT and CDR2 YYREEE (reference sequence). The CDR3, as DNA: TGTGCCAGCAGCTATGGACAGGGGGCGAGGGAGCAGTACTTC. Protein sequence: CASSYGQGAREQYF.

The rearrangement links TRBV29-1 to TRBJ2-1, with 10 bases fitting TRBD2. Trimming cost V 6 bases and J 8 bases; bases outside gene matches: 10. The V gene's germline CDR1 is SQVTM and CDR2 ANQGSEA. The CDR3 contains 14 residues. The CDR3 region is CSVALAGVLDEQFF. CDR3 coding DNA: TGCAGCGTAGCGCTAGCGGGAGTTTTGGATGAGCAGTTCTTC.

The V and J genes are TRBV5-1 and TRBJ2-7, with a weak D call TRBD2 (6 bases). CDR3 length: 14 residues. V was pared by 0 bases and J by 6 bases, with 13 bases between. Germline V lookup: CDR1 SGHRS, CDR2 YFSETQ. The chain's CDR3 is CASSLAKSGVEQYF. In DNA form, the CDR3 reads TGCGCCAGCAGCTTGGCCAAGTCGGGGGTCGAGCAGTACTTC. Full variable domain (missing parts from reference TRBV5-1 and TRBJ2-7): KAGVTQTPRYLIKTRGQQVTLSCSPISGHRSVSWYQQTPGQGLQFLFEYFSETQRNKGNFPGRFSGRQFSNSRSEMNVSTLELGDSALYLCASSLAKSGVEQYFGPGTRLTVT.

The chain links TRBV5-1 to TRBJ2-5, with D perhaps matching TRBD1 (5 bases). V lost 7 bases to trimming and J lost 1 base, with 5 bases between them. Germline V CDR1 and CDR2: SGHRS, YFSETQ. This CDR3 comprises 11 residues. CDR3 sequence reads: CASDSQETQYF. CDR3 in DNA: TGCGCCAGCGACAGCCAAGAGACCCAGTACTTC. The whole variable domain, filled in from reference TRBV5-1 and TRBJ2-5, reads KAGVTQTPRYLIKTRGQQVTLSCSPISGHRSVSWYQQTPGQGLQFLFEYFSETQRNKGNFPGRFSGRQFSNSRSEMNVSTLELGDSALYLCASDSQETQYFGPGTRLLVL.

This chain connects TRBV2 to TRBJ2-3, with D possibly being TRBD1 (5 bases). In germline, CDR1 is SNHLY, CDR2 FYNNEI. The CDR3 sequence is 13 residues long. V dropped 7 bases and J dropped 3 bases, with 11 bases sitting between them. CDR3 in DNA: TGTGCCAGCAATATGGGGCTTACAGATACGCAGTATTTT. Its protein product is CASNMGLTDTQYF.

V gene TRBV30 combines with J gene TRBJ1-6; 8 bases are a match to TRBD1. J was trimmed by 5 bases and V by 3 bases; bases with no gene match: 3. The V gene's germline CDR1 is GTSNPN and CDR2 SVGIG (reference sequence). CDR3 size: 14 residues. CDR3 in DNA: TGTGCCTGGAGGGGGACAGGTGATAATTCACCCCTCCACTTT. Translating it yields CAWRGTGDNSPLHF. Full variable domain (missing parts from reference TRBV30 and TRBJ1-6): SQTIHQWPATLVQPVGSPLSLECTVEGTSNPNLYWYRQAAGRGLQLLFYSVGIGQISSEVPQNLSASRPQDRQFILSSKKLLLSDSGFYLCAWRGTGDNSPLHFGNGTRLTVT.

CDR3 coding DNA: TGCAGTGCTAGTGAGCGGGGGATAGATGAGCAGTTCTTC. Protein: CSASERGIDEQFF. The chain carries TRBV20-1 and TRBJ2-1; 8 bases map to TRBD2. Germline values: CDR1 DFQATT, CDR2 SNEGSKA (reference sequence). The trim removed 3 bases at V and 8 bases at J, leaving 6 bases unmatched. The CDR3 loop spans 13 amino acids.

The V gene is TRBV3-1 (or the pseudogene TRBV3-2), the J gene TRBJ1-2; D unclear. The CDR3 has 13 residues. Germline CDR1 LGHDT, CDR2 YNNKEL (reference sequence). Trimming took off 6 bases at V and 8 bases at J, with 16 bases between the two ends. The CDR3 protein is CASRRGRAGGYTF. For the CDR3, the DNA is TGTGCCAGCAGGAGAGGGCGGGCGGGAGGCTACACCTTC.

The J gene is TRBJ2-5, the V gene TRBV3-1 (or the pseudogene TRBV3-2); 9 nucleotides align to TRBD2. This CDR3 spans 15 amino acids. Germline V gene data show CDR1 as LGHDT and CDR2 as YNNKEL (reference sequence). The V segment lost 1 base and the J segment 0 bases; nucleotides outside the gene matches: 0. The CDR3 region is CASSQGLADQETQYF. CDR3 in DNA: TGTGCCAGCAGCCAAGGACTAGCGGACCAAGAGACCCAGTACTTC.

The rearrangement uses TRBV2 and TRBJ2-7; a weak D match, TRBD2 (5 bases). Trimming removed 6 bases at V and 2 bases at J, with 20 bases between. This CDR3 has 16 residues. CDR1 is SNHLY and CDR2 is FYNNEI in the germline V gene. As DNA, the CDR3 is TGTGCCAGCAGCAAAACTAGTGCCCCGCCCACCTACGAGCAGTACTTC. This gives the protein CASSKTSAPPTYEQYF. The whole variable domain, filled in from reference TRBV2 and TRBJ2-7, reads EPEVTQTPSHQVTQMGQEVILRCVPISNHLYFYWYRQILGQKVEFLVSFYNNEISEKSEIFDDQFSVERPDGSNFTLKIRSTKLEDSAMYFCASSKTSAPPTYEQYFGPGTRLTVT.

J is TRBJ2-1 and V is TRBV5-4; TRBD2 matches at 10 bases. The V gene's germline CDR1 is SGHNT and CDR2 YYREEE (reference sequence). The V segment lost 4 bases and the J segment 8 bases; nucleotides outside the gene matches: 6. The CDR3 spans 14 residues. CDR3 coding DNA: TGTGCCAGCAGCGGCGGGACTAGCGTATATGAGCAGTTCTTC. Residues: CASSGGTSVYEQFF.

With respect to this clone: Other DNA sequences in the sample encode the same CDR3. The rearrangement joins TRBV5-1 to TRBJ2-2, with no clear D. The CDR3 spans 13 residues. Trimming left V 0 bases short and J 5 bases short, with 5 bases between. CDR1 is SGHRS and CDR2 is YFSETQ in the germline V gene. The CDR3 spells CASSLGLTGELFF. CDR3 DNA: TGCGCCAGCAGCTTGGGGCTGACCGGGGAGCTGTTTTTT.

This sequence joins TRBV5-1 and TRBJ2-7, with TRBD2 matching over 10 bases. Germline V gives CDR1 SGHRS, CDR2 YFSETQ. Germline trimming cut 0 bases from V and 2 bases from J; bases unmatched to any gene: 5. The CDR3 contains 16 residues. CDR3: CASSLGAGGATYEQYF. The DNA for the CDR3 is TGCGCCAGCAGCTTGGGAGCGGGAGGGGCTACCTACGAGCAGTACTTC.

The chain carries TRBV28 and TRBJ2-4; 15 positions agree with TRBD2. The germline V gene has CDR1 MDHEN and CDR2 SYDVKM. V gave up 1 base and J gave up 1 base; unmatched junction bases: 14. There are 22 residues in the CDR3. The CDR3 region has the DNA TGTGCCAGCAGTTTATCTTACCCCCGGACTAGCGGGAGGGGGGCGGCCAAAAACATTCAGTACTTC. Its protein is CASSLSYPRTSGRGAAKNIQYF.

The rearrangement uses TRBV7-6 and TRBJ2-2; a weak D match, TRBD2 (5 bases). The germline CDR1 and CDR2 sequences are SGHVS and FNYEAQ. This CDR3 has 16 residues. V lost 3 bases and J lost 3, with 14 bases in between. This CDR3 reads CASSFASRADTGELFF. The CDR3, as DNA: TGTGCCAGCAGCTTCGCTAGCCGGGCGGACACCGGGGAGCTGTTTTTT.

The chain couples TRBV5-4 to TRBJ1-2; 10 bases agree with TRBD1. V lost 4 bases, J lost 9 bases, and 9 bases stayed unmatched. From germline, CDR1 is SGHNT and CDR2 YYREEE (reference sequence). This CDR3 spans 14 amino acids. The CDR3 here is CASSPGQGTLSYTF. The CDR3 bases are TGTGCCAGCAGCCCGGGACAGGGGACCTTAAGCTACACCTTC.

This clone has more than one count but fewer than ten. The gene calls are TRBV7-3 and TRBJ2-7; 7 bases match TRBD2. Per germline, CDR1 SGHTA and CDR2 FQGTGA. J was trimmed by 0 bases and V by 1 base; bases with no gene match: 3. The CDR3 contains 15 residues. The CDR3 bases are TGTGCCAGCAGCTTAATGGGAGGGGACTCCTACGAGCAGTACTTC. The encoded protein is CASSLMGGDSYEQYF.

The rearrangement joins TRBV19 to TRBJ1-5, with 8 nucleotides matching TRBD1. V shed 5 bases, J shed 3 bases, and the junction held 3 bases outside the gene matches. The CDR3 is made up of 14 amino acids. Germline assignment: CDR1 LNHDA and CDR2 SQIVND (reference sequence). The CDR3 here is CASSSTGANQPQHF. The CDR3 DNA is TGTGCCAGTAGTTCGACAGGGGCCAATCAGCCCCAGCATTTT.

This clone has just one count. V and J are TRBV24-1 and TRBJ2-5, with TRBD2 matching over 13 bases. V lost 3 bases, J lost 2 bases, and 8 bases stayed unmatched. Germline assignment: CDR1 KGHDR and CDR2 SFDVKD. This CDR3 has 18 residues. The CDR3 protein is CATSDPGGLAGLQETQYF. The DNA of the CDR3 is TGTGCCACCAGTGATCCGGGGGGACTAGCGGGGCTTCAAGAGACCCAGTACTTC.

This clone has more than one count but fewer than ten. V usage is TRBV11-2 and J usage is TRBJ2-3; no definite D call. The CDR3 is 15 amino acids. V lost 0 bases and J 6 bases, leaving 13 bases between the germline ends. Germline V gene sequence: CDR1 SGHAT, CDR2 FQNNGV. DNA of the CDR3: TGTGCCAGCAGCTTAGATTACGAAGCTCCGGATACGCAGTATTTT. Translation: CASSLDYEAPDTQYF.

J is TRBJ2-1 and V is TRBV10-1, with D possibly matching TRBD1 (6 bases). V lost 0 bases and J lost 4, with 13 bases in between. Per germline, CDR1 WNHNN and CDR2 SYGVQD (reference sequence). The CDR3 is 16 residues long. The CDR3 DNA follows: TGCGCCAGCAGTGAGTCAACCAGGGGTGGTTACAATGAGCAGTTCTTC. It codes for CASSESTRGGYNEQFF.

This chain links TRBV7-7 with TRBJ2-7; 8 nucleotides line up with TRBD1. With V trimmed by 5 bases and J by 1 base, 7 bases remained unmatched. Germline-derived CDR1 and CDR2 are SSHAT and FNYEAQ (reference sequence). The CDR3 totals 15 residues. The CDR3 protein is CASSTGTGGSYEQYF. The CDR3, as DNA: TGTGCCAGCAGCACCGGGACAGGCGGGTCCTACGAGCAGTACTTC.

The V and J genes are TRBV21-1 and TRBJ2-2; the D call in the table, TRBD2, was not verified against the DNA. TRBV21-1 is noted as a pseudogene. The CDR3 has 17 residues. The DNA for the CDR3 is TGTGCCAGCAGCACTGCCCCTAGCGCGAGATTGGGCGGGGAGCTGTTTTTT. Amino acids: CASSTAPSARLGGELFF.

The J gene is TRBJ2-5, the V gene TRBV5-1, with TRBD2 identical over 9 bases. Germline V gene sequence: CDR1 SGHRS, CDR2 YFSETQ. The CDR3 runs 15 residues. The junction had 7 bases not matched to a gene; V was cut back by 0 bases and J by 7 bases. The CDR3: CASSLVSSGEGTQYF. CDR3 nucleotides: TGCGCCAGCAGCTTGGTGTCTAGCGGGGAGGGGACCCAGTACTTC.

The CDR3 spells CASTNPGQTYGYTF. CDR3 in DNA: TGTGCCAGCACTAACCCCGGACAGACCTATGGCTACACCTTC. The chain couples TRBV6-5 to TRBJ1-2; D is possibly TRBD1 (6 bases). This CDR3 is 14 amino acids long. V shed 7 bases and J shed 4 bases, with 16 bases lying between them. Germline V gene data show CDR1 as MNHEY and CDR2 as SVGAGI.

This clone was recorded a few times. V is TRBV6-1 and J is TRBJ2-3; 7 bases match TRBD1. The CDR3 length is 16 residues. V was clipped by 3 bases and J by 3 bases; unmatched bases: 9. CDR1 and CDR2 (germline): MNHNS, SASEGT. The CDR3 loop is CASSEYDRVGTDTQYF. The CDR3 DNA follows: TGTGCCAGCAGTGAGTACGACAGGGTGGGTACAGATACGCAGTATTTT.

The chain links TRBV20-1 to TRBJ2-7; no definite D call. Looked up from germline, CDR1 is DFQATT and CDR2 is SNEGSKA (reference sequence). The CDR3 is 10 residues long. Trimming left V 6 bases short and J 0 bases short, with 3 bases between. In nucleotides, the CDR3 is TGCAGTGCCCTCTCCTACGAGCAGTACTTC. Translation: CSALSYEQYF.

The chain carries TRBV5-1 and TRBJ2-2; maybe TRBD1 (5 bases). Trimming left V 0 bases short and J 0 bases short, with 6 bases between. CDR1 SGHRS and CDR2 YFSETQ come from the germline V gene. The CDR3 runs to 15 residues. CDR3 in DNA: TGCGCCAGCAGCTTGGCAGGGACGAACACCGGGGAGCTGTTTTTT. This gives the protein CASSLAGTNTGELFF.